The rows below give T cell receptor beta chains drawn from one sample of a study of Ad26.COV2.S vaccination and SARS-CoV-2 variants. Using immunoSEQ multiplex PCR, the repertoire was profiled, and TCRdb retains in-frame clones only, with some absent. The data hold 350,000 to 450,000 clones, with 70% to 90% observed a single time. The input for sequencing was peripheral blood, taken in a trial of Ad26.COV2.S vaccine versus placebo. The receptors derive from a person aged 18 to 59 who received the Ad26.COV2.S COVID-19 vaccine or a placebo. Both conserved end residues are part of each CDR3. D genes are given only for firm matches. The size entry is marked missing in some rows and otherwise reads once, few, many or a size class.

v_gene	d_gene	j_gene	abundance	CDR3nt	CDR3aa
TRBV7-7	.	TRBJ2-3	.	TGTGCTAGCAGTTCAGGACTCTCTTTGTTAGATACGCAGTATTTT	CASSSGLSLLDTQYF
TRBV19	TRBD2	TRBJ2-5	.	TGTGCCAGTAGTATAGGACTAGCGGGAGGAGAGACCCAGTACTTC	CASSIGLAGGETQYF
TRBV28	.	TRBJ1-1	.	TGTGCCAGCAGACCTAACACCCCGAACACTGAAGCTTTCTTT	CASRPNTPNTEAFF
TRBV9	.	TRBJ2-7	once	TGTGCCAGCACTAATACAGGGATGGGGCACTTC	CASTNTGMGHF
TRBV6-5	TRBD1	TRBJ1-2	.	TGTGCCAGCAGGGACTCAGGGGGGGCCTATGGCTACACCTTC	CASRDSGGAYGYTF
TRBV7-9	TRBD1	TRBJ2-7	.	TGTGCCAGCAGCCTACAGGGGTACGAGCAGTACTTC	CASSLQGYEQYF
TRBV11-2	.	TRBJ1-3	once	TGTGCCAGCAGCTCCAGGGACAGAAACACCATATATTTT	CASSSRDRNTIYF
TRBV12-3/TRBV12-4	.	TRBJ2-5	.	TGTGCCAGCAGTTTAAATGCGGGGGAGACCCAGTACTTC	CASSLNAGETQYF
TRBV2	TRBD1	TRBJ2-4	.	TGTGCCAGCAGCCCAGGGACAGGCAAAAACATTCAGTACTTC	CASSPGTGKNIQYF
TRBV5-5	.	TRBJ1-1	.	TGTGCCAGCAGCTTGCCAGAGCTCACTGAAGCTTTCTTT	CASSLPELTEAFF
TRBV2	TRBD2	TRBJ2-7	.	TGTGCCAGCACCGGGACTAGCGGGAGTATCAGGTACGAGCAGTACTTC	CASTGTSGSIRYEQYF
TRBV11-3	TRBD2	TRBJ2-7	.	TGTGCCAGCAGCCACCTTCTAGCGGGCTCCTACGAGCAGTACTTC	CASSHLLAGSYEQYF
TRBV7-2	TRBD2	TRBJ2-7	.	TGTGCCAGCAGCCTTACCGGGACTAACTACGAGCAGTACTTC	CASSLTGTNYEQYF
TRBV4-1	TRBD1	TRBJ1-1	.	TGCGCCAGCAGCCGGGGGACAGGTAATCGGAACACTGAAGCTTTCTTT	CASSRGTGNRNTEAFF
TRBV4-1	.	TRBJ2-7	.	TGCGCCAGCAGCCAAGGCGACAAGTACGAGCAGTACTTC	CASSQGDKYEQYF
TRBV28	.	TRBJ1-5	.	TGTGCCAGCAGTTTAGAGGCCCTGGGCAGCAATCAGCCCCAGCATTTT	CASSLEALGSNQPQHF
TRBV2	TRBD2	TRBJ2-1	once	TGTGCCAGCGTCGGGAGGGCCCGGGATGAGCAGTTCTTC	CASVGRARDEQFF
TRBV2	TRBD2	TRBJ2-3	.	TGTGCCAGCAGTCTGGTTTCTAGCGGGACAAACACAGATACGCAGTATTTT	CASSLVSSGTNTDTQYF
TRBV6-5	.	TRBJ2-2	.	TGTGCCACGAGCCAGGGGTGGACCGGGGAGCTGTTTTTT	CATSQGWTGELFF
TRBV5-1	.	TRBJ1-2	.	TGCGCCAGCAGCTTCGAGGGGCGCGCTGGCTACACCTTC	CASSFEGRAGYTF
TRBV6-1	TRBD2	TRBJ2-1	.	TGTGCCAGCAGTGAAGCGGGGGGGAGTCAGTTCTTC	CASSEAGGSQFF
TRBV29-1	.	TRBJ1-1	once	TGCAGCGTCTCCCGCGGGGGGGTGAACACTGAAGCTTTCTTT	CSVSRGGVNTEAFF
TRBV28	TRBD1	TRBJ2-7	.	TGTGCCAGCAGTTTATCAGGGACAGTCGCTTACGAGCAGTACTTC	CASSLSGTVAYEQYF
TRBV12-5	.	TRBJ2-5	.	TGTGCTAGTGGTTTGAGGCGGGTAGTAGAGACCCAGTACTTC	CASGLRRVVETQYF
TRBV20-1	TRBD1	TRBJ2-7	.	TGCAGTGCTAGTCGAACAGGGGCCGAGCAGTACTTC	CSASRTGAEQYF
TRBV5-6	.	TRBJ2-2	.	TGTGCCAGCAGCTACCCAGAGCCTACGAGCACCGGGGAGCTGTTTTTT	CASSYPEPTSTGELFF
TRBV9	TRBD1	TRBJ1-1	once	TGTGCCAGCAGCGCTGGGACAGTGAACACTGAAGCTTTCTTT	CASSAGTVNTEAFF
TRBV15	.	TRBJ2-3	.	TGTGCCACCAGCAGACAGGATACGCAGTATTTT	CATSRQDTQYF
TRBV11-2	.	TRBJ2-3	once	TGTGCCAGCAGCCCTAGCACAGATACGCAGTATTTT	CASSPSTDTQYF
TRBV7-9	.	TRBJ2-5	.	TGTGCCAGCAGCTTAAATAGCGGATCGGGATTCCAGTACTTC	CASSLNSGSGFQYF
TRBV5-6	TRBD2	TRBJ2-1	.	TGTGCCAGCAGCTGGCCGGGAGGCGGGAGGGCCCACTACAATGAGCAGTTCTTC	CASSWPGGGRAHYNEQFF